This TCR beta chain appears in the sequencing data of a study of control samples from healthy donors and cancer patients (dated by TCRdb to between 2020 and 2021). On this clone itself: Its specific antigen is unknown. No clone much larger than this one lies a single base away; base qualities are absent.

The method behind the library was the immunoSEQ multiplex PCR assay. TCRdb limited this immuneACCESS table to in-frame rearrangements with V and J called. A share of clones is missing; checked studies link under half to unresolved V genes, and the rest is unexplained. The sample table shows around 100,000 clones, and more than 75% are seen once. Jointly, the top ten make up roughly 18% of the sample. CDR1 SGHVS and CDR2 FQNEAQ are derived from the germline V gene. Its CDR3 holds 12 amino acids, cysteine through phenylalanine. The sequence is cut down to CDR3 DNA, 36 bases in frame from base 1. The V end loses 8 bases and the J end loses 9 bases, and a stretch of 13 bases separates them.

The rearrangement joined TRBV7-8 to TRBJ2-2, with the D segment identity uncertain. The receptor's source is a woman in her fifties or sixties in good health. Sequenced input: blood. CDR3 region: CASHARVRELFF. The DNA reads TGTGCCAGCCACGCCCGGGTCCGGGAGCTGTTTTTT.